A selection of T cell receptor beta chains follows, all from one sample in a study of early T cells in non-severe SARS-CoV-2 infection. TCRdb processed the 5' RACE reads anew with MiXCR; each CDR3 protein has one entry. The sample records tens of thousands of distinct CDR3 sequences, 7% to 10% being singletons. Sample: whole blood. The receptors were sampled from an adult who was a healthcare worker with PCR-confirmed SARS-CoV-2 infection or an uninfected control (not recorded which). The CDR3 runs from the conserved cysteine through the conserved F or W. Fields, in order: CDR3 protein, CDR3 DNA, V gene, D gene, clone size, J gene. D genes are given only for firm matches. The size field is filled for only some rows; it gives once, few, many or a size class.

CASSLSAGSNQPQHF,TGTGCCAGCAGTTTATCGGCCGGGAGCAATCAGCCCCAGCATTTT,TRBV27,NA,NA,TRBJ1-5
CAWNPPSYNEQFF,TGTGCCTGGAACCCGCCCTCCTACAATGAGCAGTTCTTC,TRBV30,NA,NA,TRBJ2-1
CASRSGSKSTDTQYF,TGTGCCAGCAGATCAGGGTCAAAGAGCACAGATACGCAGTATTTT,TRBV6-2/TRBV6-3,NA,many,TRBJ2-3
CASSKPQYF,TGTGCCAGCAGTAAGCCTCAGTACTTC,TRBV25-1,NA,few,TRBJ2-7
CASSLANLAGRPYEQYF,TGTGCCAGCAGCTTAGCAAATCTAGCGGGGCGACCCTACGAGCAGTACTTC,TRBV7-9,TRBD2,NA,TRBJ2-7
CASSLSLSASYEQYF,TGCGCCAGCAGCTTGTCCCTCTCGGCCTCCTACGAGCAGTACTTC,TRBV5-1,NA,NA,TRBJ2-7
CASSQGYSYNSPLHF,TGTGCCAGCAGCCAAGGGTACTCCTATAATTCACCCCTCCACTTT,TRBV14,NA,many,TRBJ1-6
CASSQEEGRLGREQYF,TGCGCCAGCAGCCAAGAGGAAGGGCGTTTGGGACGCGAGCAGTACTTC,TRBV4-1,NA,many,TRBJ2-7
CASSQDRDLNEQFF,TGTGCCAGCAGCCAAGACCGGGACTTAAATGAGCAGTTCTTC,TRBV4-2,NA,once,TRBJ2-1
CASRPILRTGWLAGDGTGELFF,TGTGCCAGCAGACCAATACTCCGGACCGGTTGGTTAGCGGGAGATGGAACCGGGGAGCTGTTTTTT,TRBV12-3/TRBV12-4,TRBD2,NA,TRBJ2-2
CAIRGGGNEQYF,TGTGCCATCAGGGGAGGGGGGAACGAGCAGTACTTC,TRBV10-3,NA,NA,TRBJ2-7
CASSFYGAGDTDTQYF,TGTGCCAGCAGCTTCTATGGGGCGGGGGACACAGATACGCAGTATTTT,TRBV5-6,TRBD2,NA,TRBJ2-3
CAIRGKGNSPLHF,TGTGCCATCAGGGGAAAGGGTAATTCACCCCTCCACTTT,TRBV10-3,NA,many,TRBJ1-6
CASSLGLAHYNEQFF,TGTGCCAGCAGTTTAGGACTAGCGCATTACAATGAGCAGTTCTTC,TRBV7-2,TRBD2,NA,TRBJ2-1
CAISESDRGNQPQHF,TGTGCCATCAGTGAGTCGGACAGGGGTAATCAGCCCCAGCATTTT,TRBV10-3,TRBD1,many,TRBJ1-5
CASSLEGNSPLHF,TGTGCCAGCAGCTTAGAGGGCAATTCACCCCTCCACTTT,TRBV7-2,NA,many,TRBJ1-6
CASTTVLAGQSTDTQYF,TGTGCCAGCACGACTGTACTAGCGGGGCAAAGCACAGATACGCAGTATTTT,TRBV21-1,NA,once,TRBJ2-3
CASSAPGLAYTGELFF,TGTGCCAGCAGCGCACCGGGACTAGCGTACACCGGGGAGCTGTTTTTT,TRBV7-9,TRBD2,NA,TRBJ2-2
CASSGNLADLTDTQYF,TGTGCCAGCAGTGGTAATCTAGCGGACTTGACAGATACGCAGTATTTT,TRBV25-1,TRBD2,many,TRBJ2-3
CASSLRPPGDSTFHLQPQHF,TGTGCCAGCAGCTTAAGGCCGCCAGGGGACTCCACATTTCACCTTCAGCCCCAGCATTTT,TRBV7-9,NA,many,TRBJ1-5
CASSSIGTGYEQYF,TGTGCCAGCAGTTCTATAGGGACAGGCTACGAGCAGTACTTC,TRBV28,TRBD1,many,TRBJ2-7
CSARDPGGDDEQYF,TGCAGTGCTAGAGATCCCGGGGGTGACGACGAGCAGTACTTC,TRBV20-1,NA,NA,TRBJ2-7
CASSRKGQEVYGYTF,TGTGCCAGCAGCAGAAAGGGGCAGGAGGTCTATGGCTACACCTTC,TRBV25-1,NA,few,TRBJ1-2
CSASSGRTEAFF,TGCAGTGCTAGCTCTGGGCGGACTGAAGCTTTCTTT,TRBV20-1,NA,many,TRBJ1-1
CASSLDSQAGNTIYF,TGCGCCAGCAGCTTGGACTCACAGGCTGGAAACACCATATATTTT,TRBV5-1,NA,NA,TRBJ1-3
CASSSPEEGYTF,TGTGCCAGCAGTTCTCCCGAGGAAGGCTACACCTTC,TRBV7-9,NA,many,TRBJ1-2
CASSPPGQGGNEQFF,TGCGCCAGCAGCCCCCCGGGACAGGGCGGCAATGAGCAGTTCTTC,TRBV5-1,TRBD1,NA,TRBJ2-1
CASSRTDTQYF,TGCGCCAGCAGTCGGACAGATACGCAGTATTTT,TRBV5-1,NA,many,TRBJ2-3